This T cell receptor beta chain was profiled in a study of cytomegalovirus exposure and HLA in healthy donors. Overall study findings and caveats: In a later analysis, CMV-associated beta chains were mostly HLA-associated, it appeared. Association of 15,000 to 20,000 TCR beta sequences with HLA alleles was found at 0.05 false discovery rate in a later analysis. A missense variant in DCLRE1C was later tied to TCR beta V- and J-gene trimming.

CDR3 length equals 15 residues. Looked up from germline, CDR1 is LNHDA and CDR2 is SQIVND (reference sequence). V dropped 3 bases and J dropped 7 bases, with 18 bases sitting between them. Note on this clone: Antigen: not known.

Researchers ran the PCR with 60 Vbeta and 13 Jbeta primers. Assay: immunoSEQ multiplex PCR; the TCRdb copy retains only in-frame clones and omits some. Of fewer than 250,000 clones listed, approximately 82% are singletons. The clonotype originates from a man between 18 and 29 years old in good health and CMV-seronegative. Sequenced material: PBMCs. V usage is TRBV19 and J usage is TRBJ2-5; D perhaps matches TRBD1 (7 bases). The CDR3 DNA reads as TGTGCCAGTAGTATTGCCCCAGGGGGGCCGCGGACCCAGTACTTC. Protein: CASSIAPGGPRTQYF. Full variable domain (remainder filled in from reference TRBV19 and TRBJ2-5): DGGITQSPKYLFRKEGQNVTLSCEQNLNHDAMYWYRQDPGQGLRLIYYSQIVNDFQKGDIAEGYSVSREKKESFPLTVTSAQKNPTAFYLCASSIAPGGPRTQYFGPGTRLLVL.